A selection of T cell receptor beta chains follows, all from one sample in a study of T cells in Graves' hyperthyroidism and ophthalmopathy. Via MiXCR, TCRdb re-called the multiplex PCR reads, giving one row per CDR3 protein. The repertoire holds hundreds of thousands of distinct CDR3 sequences, with approximately 15% as singletons. The sample comprised blood. All receptors derive from a woman between 18 and 29 years old with Graves' hyperthyroidism. Both conserved end residues are part of each CDR3. The D gene is left open where the match is weak. Clone size, where shown, is once, few, many, or a class for clones that have expanded.

J,size,V,D,DNA,CDR3
TRBJ2-7,many,TRBV12-3/TRBV12-4,.,TGTGCCAGCAGTTTCATGGGGCCCGAGCAGTACTTC,CASSFMGPEQYF
TRBJ2-7,many,TRBV6-1,TRBD2,TGTGCCAGCAGTGAGAAAGTAGCGGGTGCGTACGAGCAGTACTTC,CASSEKVAGAYEQYF
TRBJ2-2,few,TRBV12-3/TRBV12-4,.,TGTGCCAGCAGGCCAATGGGCACCGGGGAGCTGTTTTTT,CASRPMGTGELFF
TRBJ2-1,many,TRBV20-1,.,TGCAGTGCTAGAGATAAGAGGAGCTCCTACAATGAGCAGTTCTTC,CSARDKRSSYNEQFF
TRBJ2-7,few,TRBV20-1,.,TGCAGTGCTAGAGATTGGGGGAGCTCCTACGAGCAGTACTTC,CSARDWGSSYEQYF
TRBJ2-7,many,TRBV12-3/TRBV12-4,.,TGTGCCAGCAGTTTACAAGAGGAGTACGAGCAGTACTTC,CASSLQEEYEQYF
TRBJ2-1,.,TRBV2,.,TGTGCCAGCAGTCGAAACGCGGCCGCCTACAATGAGCAGTTCTTC,CASSRNAAAYNEQFF
TRBJ2-7,many,TRBV30,TRBD1,TGTGCCTGGGACAGGGTTCATGGCTACGAGCAGTACTTC,CAWDRVHGYEQYF
TRBJ2-3,.,TRBV20-1,.,TGCAGTGCTAGAGTGTACGCCTTATCGGGGGCCGGTGGGATTACGCAGTATTTT,CSARVYALSGAGGITQYF
TRBJ1-1,.,TRBV19,.,TGTGCCAGTAGTACCCCTCTAGGGAACACTGAAGCTTTCTTT,CASSTPLGNTEAFF
TRBJ1-5,few,TRBV10-3,.,TGTGCCATCAGTGAGTTTAGAGAGGATCAGCCCCAGCATTTT,CAISEFREDQPQHF
TRBJ2-1,once,TRBV20-1,TRBD2,TGCAGTGCTAGCCGACTAGCGGGATCGGGTGAGCAGTTCTTC,CSASRLAGSGEQFF
TRBJ2-1,many,TRBV12-3/TRBV12-4,.,TGTGCCAGCAGTTCCGGGATCTACAATGAGCAGTTCTTC,CASSSGIYNEQFF
TRBJ2-3,.,TRBV4-1,TRBD2,TGCGCCAGCAGCGTCTCCAGGGAGGGTACGCAGTATTTT,CASSVSREGTQYF
TRBJ2-3,.,TRBV20-1,.,TGCAGTGCTAGAGGGGGCGGTATGACGGGCTTGACAGATACGCAGTATTTT,CSARGGGMTGLTDTQYF
TRBJ2-5,few,TRBV28,TRBD1,TGTGCCAGCCGAGGACAGGGGGCTGAGGGTTTTGAGACCCAGTACTTC,CASRGQGAEGFETQYF
TRBJ2-7,.,TRBV5-1,.,TGCGCCAGCAGCTTGACCGGGGGCACCGGGCAGTACTTC,CASSLTGGTGQYF
TRBJ2-2,many,TRBV5-8,TRBD2,TGTGCCAGCAGCTGGGGACTAGCGGGGAACACCGGGGAGCTGTTTTTT,CASSWGLAGNTGELFF
TRBJ1-2,many,TRBV4-3,.,TGCGCCAGCAGCCAACGATCTAACTATGGCTACACCTTC,CASSQRSNYGYTF
TRBJ1-4,.,TRBV28,TRBD1,TGTGCCAGCAGGACCGAGGACAGGGGGAATGAAAAACTGTTTTTT,CASRTEDRGNEKLFF
TRBJ2-7,many,TRBV20-1,TRBD2,TGCAGTGCCAGGGGACTAGCGGGGGTAGAGCAGTACTTC,CSARGLAGVEQYF
TRBJ2-7,many,TRBV7-9,TRBD1,TGTGCCAGCAGCTCAACAGGGGGGAGGTACGAGCAGTACTTC,CASSSTGGRYEQYF
TRBJ2-1,few,TRBV24-1,.,TGTGCCACCAGTGATTTGGACGCCTACAATGAGCAGTTCTTC,CATSDLDAYNEQFF
TRBJ2-3,.,TRBV7-9,TRBD1,TGTGCCAGCAGCCACCGACAGGGCGCTACAGATACGCAGTATTTT,CASSHRQGATDTQYF
TRBJ1-5,many,TRBV28,.,TGTGCCGTTAAGGGTAGCAATCAGCCCCAGCATTTT,CAVKGSNQPQHF
TRBJ2-7,.,TRBV25-1,TRBD2,TGTGCCAGCACCCGCGGGAGGGAGCAGTACTTC,CASTRGREQYF
TRBJ1-5,.,TRBV28,.,TGTGCCAGCAGTTTAGGTCCAGCTGATCAGCCCCAGCATTTT,CASSLGPADQPQHF
TRBJ1-5,many,TRBV3-1,.,TGTGCCAGCAGCCAAGATTTGGGAGGCCAGCCCCAGCATTTT,CASSQDLGGQPQHF
TRBJ1-1,few,TRBV5-1,.,TGCGCCAGCAGCCTCAACAGGAACATGAACACTGAAGCTTTCTTT,CASSLNRNMNTEAFF
TRBJ2-5,many,TRBV20-1,.,TGCAGTGCTAGTGGGGCGGGATTTCGTAAGACCCAGTACTTC,CSASGAGFRKTQYF
TRBJ1-2,.,TRBV4-1,.,TGCGCCAGCAGCCTAAAATTAGAAGGGGCAGAACAATGGGATGGCTACACCTTC,CASSLKLEGAEQWDGYTF
TRBJ2-2,many,TRBV13,.,TGTGCCAGCAGCTTATTAAGCAGAGCGAACACCGGGGAGCTGTTTTTT,CASSLLSRANTGELFF
TRBJ2-7,few,TRBV20-1,.,TGCAGTGCTAGAGATCAGGCACGGAGCTCCTACGAGCAGTACTTC,CSARDQARSSYEQYF
TRBJ2-3,many,TRBV7-2,TRBD2,TGTGCCAGCAGGGCCACGGCGGGAGCGTTTACGCAGTATTTT,CASRATAGAFTQYF
TRBJ2-1,many,TRBV11-2,TRBD2,TGTGCCAGCAGCTTAGTGCGGGGGGGGCGCTACAATGAGCAGTTCTTC,CASSLVRGGRYNEQFF
TRBJ2-7,few,TRBV6-2/TRBV6-3,.,TGTGCCAGCGGTACGGGTGGGAGCCCTTACGAGCAGTACTTC,CASGTGGSPYEQYF
TRBJ2-3,many,TRBV7-2,TRBD2,TGTGCCAGCAGTCAGCGGACTAGCGGGGGCACAGATACGCAGTATTTT,CASSQRTSGGTDTQYF
TRBJ2-2,many,TRBV12-3/TRBV12-4,TRBD1,TGTGCCAGCAGTATAGGGACAGTGAACACCGGGGAGCTGTTTTTT,CASSIGTVNTGELFF
TRBJ1-1,many,TRBV6-1,.,TGTGCCAGCAGGACCATTGGACAGAACACTGAAGCTTTCTTT,CASRTIGQNTEAFF
TRBJ2-5,few,TRBV29-1,.,TGCAGCGTTGAAGAGAAACGAGGTACCCAGTACTTC,CSVEEKRGTQYF
TRBJ2-1,many,TRBV7-8,.,TGTGCCAGCAGCTTAGAGCTAGCCTCAGGTGAGCAGTTCTTC,CASSLELASGEQFF
TRBJ2-3,.,TRBV12-3/TRBV12-4,TRBD2,TGTGCCACATTAGCGGGGGGTAGCACAGATACGCAGTATTTT,CATLAGGSTDTQYF